This T cell receptor beta chain comes out of a study of shared clonotypes between healthy human individuals. The CDR3 extends over 13 amino acids. Germline V CDR1 and CDR2: MNHEY, SMNVEV (reference sequence). J lost 12 bases, V lost 3 bases, and 5 bases had no gene match. This table comes from immunoSEQ multiplex PCR, and its TCRdb copy is limited to in-frame clones, with some not included. Of millions of clones in the sample, less than 95% were seen once. Naive CD8 cells were CD45RO-negative, positively selected for CCR7, excluding terminally differentiated effector memory CD45RA+ cells. This chain connects TRBV27 to TRBJ1-4, with 9 positions matching TRBD1. The sequencing input was naive CD8+ T cells sorted from blood. The clonotype originates from a man aged 18 to 30 in good health. The CDR3 is CASSLDRGLELFF. CDR3 DNA: TGTGCCAGCAGTTTGGACAGGGGACTGGAACTGTTTTTT.